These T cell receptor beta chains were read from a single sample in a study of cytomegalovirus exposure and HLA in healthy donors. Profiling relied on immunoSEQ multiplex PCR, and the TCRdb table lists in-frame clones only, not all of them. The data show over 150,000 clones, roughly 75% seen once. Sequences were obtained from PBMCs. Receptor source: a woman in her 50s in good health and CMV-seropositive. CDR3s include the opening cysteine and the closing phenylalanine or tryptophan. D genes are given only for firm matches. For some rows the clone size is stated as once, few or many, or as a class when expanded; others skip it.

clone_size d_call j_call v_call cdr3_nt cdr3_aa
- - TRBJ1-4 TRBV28 TGTGCCAGCAGGCTGATTAACAGGGTTAAGGATGAAAAACTGTTTTTT CASRLINRVKDEKLFF
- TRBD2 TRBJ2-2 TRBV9 TGTGCCAGCAGCGTTCGGGGGTGGACTAGCGGGAGAGACGCGAACACCGGGGAGCTGTTTTTT CASSVRGWTSGRDANTGELFF
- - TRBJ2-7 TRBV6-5 TGTGCCAGCACCGACTCGACCGGCAGGGACGAGCAGTACTTC CASTDSTGRDEQYF
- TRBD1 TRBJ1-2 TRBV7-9 TGTGCCAGCAGCTTAATAGGACAGGGCTATGGCTACACCTTC CASSLIGQGYGYTF
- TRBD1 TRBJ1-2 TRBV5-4 TGTGCCAGCAGCTTGGGGGCAGGGGGCCAGATCTATGGCTACACCTTC CASSLGAGGQIYGYTF
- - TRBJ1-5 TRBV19 TGTGCCAGTAGTGACCGCGGGCCCCAGCATTTT CASSDRGPQHF
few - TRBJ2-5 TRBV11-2 TGTGCCAGCAGGGAGGTGGGGCGGGGAGAGACCCAGTACTTC CASREVGRGETQYF
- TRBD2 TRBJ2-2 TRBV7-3 TGTGCCAGCAGCTTAGGGAGGGCCCGTACCGGGGAGCTGTTTTTT CASSLGRARTGELFF
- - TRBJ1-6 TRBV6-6 TGTGCCAGCAGCCGACAGTATGGAGATTCACCCCTCCACTTT CASSRQYGDSPLHF
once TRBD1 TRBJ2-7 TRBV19 TGTGCCAGTAGTAAAGGGACAGCCTACGAGCAGTACTTC CASSKGTAYEQYF
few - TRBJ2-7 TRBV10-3 TGTGCCATCAGTCGTCAGGGGTTGACCTACGAGCAGTACTTC CAISRQGLTYEQYF
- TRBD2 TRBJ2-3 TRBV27 TGTGCCAGCAGTCGAATGGGACTAGCGGGTGGAGATACGCAGTATTTT CASSRMGLAGGDTQYF
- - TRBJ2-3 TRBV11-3 TGTGCCAGCAGCTTAGAATTTGGCCGCACAGATACGCAGTATTTT CASSLEFGRTDTQYF
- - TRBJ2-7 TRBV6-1 TGTGCCAGCAGTCGGACGGGGTACGAGCAGTACTTC CASSRTGYEQYF
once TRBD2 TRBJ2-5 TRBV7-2 TGTGCCAGCAGCTTATTTTTTCGGGCGAAGGAGGTTGGGGGGGCCCAGTACTTC CASSLFFRAKEVGGAQYF
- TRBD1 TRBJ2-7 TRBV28 TGTGCCAGCAGTTTCAGGGGGACAGTCCTGCCCGAGCAGTACTTC CASSFRGTVLPEQYF
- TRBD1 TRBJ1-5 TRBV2 TGTGCCAGCAGTGAGGCGGAAAGATGGACAGGCCCCCAATATAGCAATCAGCCCCAGCATTTT CASSEAERWTGPQYSNQPQHF
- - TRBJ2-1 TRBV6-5 TGTGCCAGCAGTTCCCGGTCCTACAATGAGCAGTTCTTC CASSSRSYNEQFF
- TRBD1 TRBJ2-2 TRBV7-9 TGTTCCAGCAGCCTGGGGACAGAAATCACCGGGGAGCTGTTTTTT CSSSLGTEITGELFF
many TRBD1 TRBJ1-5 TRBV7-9 TGTGCCAGCAGCTCAACAGGGGGCAATCAGCCCCAGCATTTT CASSSTGGNQPQHF
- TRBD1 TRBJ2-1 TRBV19 TGTGCCAGTAGTGTAGGACAGGGAAGTAGGCATGAGCAGTTCTTC CASSVGQGSRHEQFF
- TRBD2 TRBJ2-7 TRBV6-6 TGTGCCAGCAGTGGGGGGACTAGCGGGAGGTCGGCGTACTTC CASSGGTSGRSAYF
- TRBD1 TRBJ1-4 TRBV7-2 TGTGCCAGCAGCTCTACGGGACAGGTTCGATTGAGTGAAAAACTGTTTTTT CASSSTGQVRLSEKLFF
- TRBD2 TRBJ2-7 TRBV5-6 TGTGCCAGCAGCTCCCAGGGGCTAGCGGGACCCTACGAGCAGTACTTC CASSSQGLAGPYEQYF
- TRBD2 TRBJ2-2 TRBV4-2 TGTGCCAGCAGCCGTAGGACTAGCAGTCCCACCGGGGAGCTGTTTTTT CASSRRTSSPTGELFF
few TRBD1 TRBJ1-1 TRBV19 TGTGCCAGTAGTATCCCGAGGACAGGGGGCGAGAACACTGAAGCTTTCTTT CASSIPRTGGENTEAFF
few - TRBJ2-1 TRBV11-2 TGTGCCAGCAGCTTAGATTTGGGCCTTGAGCAGTTCTTC CASSLDLGLEQFF
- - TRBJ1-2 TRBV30 TGTGCCTGGTCGCCCAGCGCGCGGGGCTATGGCTACACCTTC CAWSPSARGYGYTF
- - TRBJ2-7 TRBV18 TGTGCCAGCTCCCCCGGGACAACTAGCTACGAGCAGTACTTC CASSPGTTSYEQYF
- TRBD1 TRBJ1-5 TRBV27 TGTGCCAGCGGCCAGACAGGGGGCCAGCCCCAGCATTTT CASGQTGGQPQHF
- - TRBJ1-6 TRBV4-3 TGCGCCAGCAGCCAAGAGGAATCGGGGTACTCACCCCTCCACTTT CASSQEESGYSPLHF
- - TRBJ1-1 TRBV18 TGTGCCAGCTCCCGTGGAGAGGGCGGGACTGAAGCTTTCTTT CASSRGEGGTEAFF
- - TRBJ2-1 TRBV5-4 TGTGCCAGCGGCTCCTTCTTGGGAAACCCCCGGGACACCAGCCTCAATGAGCAGTTCTTC CASGSFLGNPRDTSLNEQFF
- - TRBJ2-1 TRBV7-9 TGTTCCAGCAGTCTCGTTTCCCCGGGGGGCCAAGTTAAAGAGCAGTTCTTC CSSSLVSPGGQVKEQFF
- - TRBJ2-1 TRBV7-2 TGTGCCAGCAGCTTAGAACCGGTAGGGGTTGAGCAGTTCTTC CASSLEPVGVEQFF
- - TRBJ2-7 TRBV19 TGTGCCAGTAGTATGGGCCGGACAACTGGTAAGGTCTACGAGCAGTACTTC CASSMGRTTGKVYEQYF
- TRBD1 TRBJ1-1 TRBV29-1 TGCAGCGTTGAACCGGGACAGGGGTTGGGCACTGAAGCTTTCTTT CSVEPGQGLGTEAFF
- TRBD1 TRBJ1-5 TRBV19 TGTGCCAGTAGGCGGGACAGTGGAGGCGTAGTCGGGGCCCAGCATTTT CASRRDSGGVVGAQHF
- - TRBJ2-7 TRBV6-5 TGTGCCAGCAGTTACGCGCGGGGGCTAACCTACGAGCAGTACTTC CASSYARGLTYEQYF
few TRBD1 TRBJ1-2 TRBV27 TGTGCCAGCAGTTCCAAGACAGGGGGCAACTATGGCTACACCTTC CASSSKTGGNYGYTF
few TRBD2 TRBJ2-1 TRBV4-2 TGTGCCAGCAGCCAAGAACCAGCGGGACCTGTTATGGGCTATGAGCAGTTCTTC CASSQEPAGPVMGYEQFF
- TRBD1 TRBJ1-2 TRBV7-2 TGTGCCAGCAGCTTAGGGGGGACAGGAGCGGGATATGGCTACACCTTC CASSLGGTGAGYGYTF
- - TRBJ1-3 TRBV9 TGTGCCAGCAGCCCTAGGGGGGGTCGGACTGGAAACACCATATATTTT CASSPRGGRTGNTIYF
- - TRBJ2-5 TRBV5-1 TGCGCCAGCAGCATGACACAGGGTGGTGGAGAGACCCAGTACTTC CASSMTQGGGETQYF
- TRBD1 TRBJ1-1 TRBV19 TGTGCCAGTATCAACCCGGGACAGGGGAGGCGTGAAGCTTTCTTT CASINPGQGRREAFF
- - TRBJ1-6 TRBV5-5 TGTGCCAGCAGCTCTTTCATACTCTCCTATAATTCACCCCTCCACTTT CASSSFILSYNSPLHF
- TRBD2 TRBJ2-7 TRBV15 TGTGCCACCAGCAGAGGGACTAGCGGCTCCTACGAGCAGTACTTC CATSRGTSGSYEQYF
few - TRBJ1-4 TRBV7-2 TGTGCCAGCAGCTTAGCACAGAGGGCTAATGAAAAACTGTTTTTT CASSLAQRANEKLFF
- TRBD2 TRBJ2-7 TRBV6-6 TGTGCCAGCAGCCCGAGGACTAGCGGGAGCTACGAGCAGTACTTC CASSPRTSGSYEQYF
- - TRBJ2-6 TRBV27 TGTGCCAGCAGTTCCTTAGATGCTGGGGCCAACGTCCTGACTTTC CASSSLDAGANVLTF
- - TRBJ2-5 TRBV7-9 TGTGCCAGCAGCTTAAGGGCCAGTTTAGCGGAGACCCAGTACTTC CASSLRASLAETQYF
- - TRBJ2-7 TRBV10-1 TGCGCCAGCAGTGAGGGGACACCCTCCTACGAGCAGTACTTC CASSEGTPSYEQYF
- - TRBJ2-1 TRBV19 TGTGCCAGTAGTATAGATTCCCATAATGAGCAGTTCTTC CASSIDSHNEQFF
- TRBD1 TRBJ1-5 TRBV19 TGCGCCAGTAGTATCCCAACAGGGGCCATCCAGCCCCAGCATTTT CASSIPTGAIQPQHF
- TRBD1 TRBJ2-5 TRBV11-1 TGTGCCAGCTCTGGGGACAGGGTAGAGACCCAGTACTTC CASSGDRVETQYF
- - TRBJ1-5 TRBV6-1 TGTGCCAGCAGCCACGGGCCGGGGGATCAGCCCCAGCATTTT CASSHGPGDQPQHF
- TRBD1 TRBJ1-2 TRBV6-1 TGTGCCAGCAGATCAGGGACAGCCAGAAACTATGGCTACACCTTC CASRSGTARNYGYTF
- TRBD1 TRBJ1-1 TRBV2 TGTGCCAGCAGTGAAAGACAGGGGATTTCCGAAGCTTTCTTT CASSERQGISEAFF
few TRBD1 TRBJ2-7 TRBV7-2 TGTGCCAGCAGCTCTCACAGGGGTTCGGCTTACTACGAGCAGTACTTC CASSSHRGSAYYEQYF